Below are 26 T cell receptor beta chains sequenced from a single sample in a study of shared clonotypes between healthy human individuals (dated by TCRdb to between 2020 and 2021). Library preparation was by the immunoSEQ multiplex PCR assay. TCRdb took this table from immuneACCESS and kept in-frame rearrangements with V and J called. Such tables lack part of the clones; where checked against another copy, unresolved V genes explain under half of the gap, and the rest is unexplained. For this sample the table gives millions of clones, of which about 92% were detected only once. Together, the top ten hold 0.35% to 0.5% of the sample. Sequenced material: naive CD4+ T cells from PBMCs. Read against the paper, the sample's cell subset or site label means: CD45RA+ positively selected. Receptor source: a man younger than 35 in good health. Some clones in this sample may be carry-over from other donors' samples.

J is TRBJ2-1 and V is TRBV29-1, with 9 bases lining up with TRBD2. Germline CDR1 SQVTM, CDR2 ANQGSEA. This CDR3 is 15 amino acids long. After removal of 4 bases from V and 6 bases from J, the junction contained 10 bases not matched to a gene. The CDR3 protein is CSVVPLAGYGNEQFF. As DNA, the CDR3 is TGCAGCGTTGTGCCGCTAGCGGGATATGGCAATGAGCAGTTCTTC.

The rearrangement links TRBV4-1 to TRBJ2-7, with 8 nucleotides matching TRBD2. The CDR3 has 15 amino acids. J gave up 7 bases and V 1 base, and 9 bases lay outside the gene matches. The germline gives CDR1 MGHRA, CDR2 YSYEKL. DNA of the CDR3: TGCGCCAGCAGCCAAGTTGGACTAGCTTTGGGTGAGCAGTACTTC. This translates into CASSQVGLALGEQYF.

This chain links TRBV11-3 with TRBJ1-2; no reliable D call. CDR3 size: 13 residues. Germline V gives CDR1 SGHNT, CDR2 YENEEA. Trimming removed 2 bases from V and 8 bases from J, with 12 bases in between. CDR3 sequence reads: CASSLSGGRGYTF. The CDR3 nucleotides are TGTGCCAGCAGCTTATCCGGCGGAAGAGGCTACACCTTC. The full variable domain, with the rest looked up from reference TRBV11-3 and TRBJ1-2, is EAGVVQSPRYKIIEKKQPVAFWCNPISGHNTLYWYLQNLGQGPELLIRYENEEAVDDSQLPKDRFSAERLKGVDSTLKIQPAELGDSAVYLCASSLSGGRGYTFGSGTRLTVV.

The chain has TRBV7-9 and TRBJ2-1; D is unclear. Germline V gives CDR1 SEHNR, CDR2 FQNEAQ (reference sequence). The length of the CDR3 is 14 residues. V was trimmed by 5 bases and J by 3 bases, leaving 11 bases between them. In nucleotides, the CDR3 is TGTGCCAGCAGCCCTAGTAGTAACTACAATGAGCAGTTCTTC. It encodes CASSPSSNYNEQFF.

This clone was seen once. This specimen includes other DNA sequences encoding the same CDR3. V and J are TRBV4-1 and TRBJ2-7; 8 positions agree with TRBD1. In germline, CDR1 is MGHRA, CDR2 YSYEKL. The junction had 3 bases not matched to a gene; V was cut back by 0 bases and J by 5 bases. The CDR3 sequence is 14 residues long. The CDR3: CASSQDRGLDEQYF. The CDR3, as DNA: TGCGCCAGCAGCCAAGACAGGGGGCTTGACGAGCAGTACTTC.

The rearrangement joins TRBV28 to TRBJ2-7; the D gene could be TRBD1 or TRBD2 (5 bases each). The CDR3 length is 13 residues. Trimming took off 8 bases at V and 0 bases at J, with 11 bases between the two ends. Germline loops: CDR1 MDHEN, CDR2 SYDVKM. The CDR3 coding sequence is TGTGCCAGCCATGGGGACCTCTCCTACGAGCAGTACTTC. It encodes CASHGDLSYEQYF.

As regards this clone: This same CDR3 is encoded by further DNA sequences in the sample. The chain combines TRBV5-1 with TRBJ2-1; maybe TRBD1 (6 bases). Germline V lookup: CDR1 SGHRS, CDR2 YFSETQ. V lost 0 bases and J 3 bases, leaving 10 bases between the germline ends. The CDR3 has 15 amino acids. The CDR3 protein is CASSLETGSYNEQFF. CDR3 nucleotide sequence: TGCGCCAGCAGCTTGGAAACAGGGAGCTACAATGAGCAGTTCTTC. Full variable domain (outside the CDR3, taken from reference TRBV5-1 and TRBJ2-1): KAGVTQTPRYLIKTRGQQVTLSCSPISGHRSVSWYQQTPGQGLQFLFEYFSETQRNKGNFPGRFSGRQFSNSRSEMNVSTLELGDSALYLCASSLETGSYNEQFFGPGTRLTVL.

CDR3 in amino acids: CAISPRGAGELFF. CDR3 DNA: TGTGCCATCAGTCCTCGGGGGGCCGGGGAGCTGTTTTTT. This chain connects TRBV10-3 to TRBJ2-2; 7 bases fit TRBD2. The J segment lost 6 bases and the V segment lost 5 bases, leaving 3 bases of the junction unmatched. Germline V gene lookup returns CDR1 ENHRY and CDR2 SYGVKD. This CDR3 spans 13 amino acids.

The rearrangement uses TRBV4-1 and TRBJ1-1, with D possibly TRBD1 on 5 matching bases. The CDR3 runs 17 residues. V was cut by 3 bases and J by 4 bases, with 21 bases left in between. CDR1 is MGHRA, CDR2 YSYEKL, per germline. The CDR3 loop is CASSHTRGPSQRTEAFF. The CDR3 DNA is TGCGCCAGCAGCCACACCCGGGGCCCATCACAACGCACTGAAGCTTTCTTT.

V usage is TRBV4-3 and J usage is TRBJ2-7, with D tentatively TRBD2 (5 bases). Germline CDR1 LGHNA, CDR2 YSLEER. The length of the CDR3 is 18 residues. V was clipped by 1 base and J by 1 base, with 20 bases between them. CDR3 DNA sequence: TGCGCCAGCAGCCAAGCTTTGATCACGGGGTCAGCGTCCTACGAGCAGTACTTC. Translation gives CASSQALITGSASYEQYF.

V gene TRBV9 combines with J gene TRBJ2-7, with D perhaps TRBD2 (6 bases). CDR3 length equals 15 residues. Deletions cut 2 bases from V and 6 bases from J, with 18 bases between. The germline V gene has CDR1 SGDLS and CDR2 YYNGEE. The CDR3 bases are TGTGCCAGCAGCGTTCGGGACTCACCTTCCGCCGAGCAGTACTTC. This sequence encodes CASSVRDSPSAEQYF.

This chain joins TRBV5-1 and TRBJ2-7; no clear D. The ends were cut back, 4 bases at V and 3 bases at J, with 8 bases in the middle. Per the germline V gene, CDR1 is SGHRS and CDR2 is YFSETQ. CDR3 length equals 12 residues. The CDR3 DNA reads as TGCGCCAGCAGCACGGACGGCTACGAGCAGTACTTC. Its translation is CASSTDGYEQYF.

The chain carries TRBV6-1 and TRBJ2-5; D gene unclear. V was cut by 7 bases and J by 4 bases, with 16 bases left in between. Germline V gene sequence: CDR1 MNHNS, CDR2 SASEGT. The CDR3 extends over 14 amino acids. In DNA, the CDR3 is TGTGCCAGCATCGAAGGTGGTATCCCAGAGACCCAGTACTTC. This gives the protein CASIEGGIPETQYF.

A single count supports this clone. The identical CDR3 is also encoded by other nucleotide sequences in the sample. The chain recombines TRBV7-9 with TRBJ2-5, with 14 bases identical to TRBD2. CDR1 is SEHNR and CDR2 is FQNEAQ in the germline V gene (reference sequence). This CDR3 spans 16 amino acids. The junction had 6 bases not matched to a gene; V was cut back by 5 bases and J by 4 bases. This CDR3 reads CASSAGLAGVGETQYF. The DNA of the CDR3 is TGTGCCAGCAGCGCGGGACTAGCGGGAGTTGGAGAGACCCAGTACTTC.

This clone appeared once. The chain recombines TRBV28 with TRBJ1-5; D gene ambiguous. The CDR3 sequence is 15 residues long. V lost 9 bases to trimming and J lost 5 bases, with 20 bases between them. From germline, CDR1 is MDHEN and CDR2 SYDVKM. The CDR3 protein is CASTLIDGGHQPQHF. The CDR3 DNA reads TGTGCCAGTACCCTAATCGACGGCGGGCATCAGCCCCAGCATTTT.

The chain carries TRBV30 and TRBJ2-5; weak D call: TRBD2 (5 bases). Trimming removed 3 bases at V and 4 bases at J, with 21 bases between. CDR3 length: 16 residues. CDR1 GTSNPN and CDR2 SVGIG come from the germline V gene (reference sequence). The CDR3 DNA sequence: TGTGCCTGGAGGTTTCCCTCAGCCGGCCGGGGAGAGACCCAGTACTTC. This codes for CAWRFPSAGRGETQYF.

The chain couples TRBV6-1 to TRBJ1-3, with D possibly being TRBD1 (6 bases). Trimming took off 6 bases at V and 0 bases at J, with 12 bases between the two ends. The V gene's germline CDR1 is MNHNS and CDR2 SASEGT. The CDR3 contains 15 residues. The CDR3 coding sequence is TGTGCCAGCAGGAGGGGGACACCCTCTGGAAACACCATATATTTT. This encodes CASRRGTPSGNTIYF.

The chain employs TRBV5-1 and TRBJ2-2; 11 nucleotides agree with TRBD2. Germline V CDR1 and CDR2: SGHRS, YFSETQ. After removal of 4 bases from V and 2 bases from J, the junction contained 4 bases not matched to a gene. The CDR3 loop spans 16 amino acids. The CDR3 reads CASSVGLAENTGELFF. The CDR3 bases are TGCGCCAGCAGCGTGGGACTAGCGGAAAACACCGGGGAGCTGTTTTTT.

V gene TRBV11-2 combines with J gene TRBJ2-7, with TRBD1 matching 10 bases. Germline CDR1 SGHAT, CDR2 FQNNGV. The CDR3 length is 14 residues. Losses at the gene ends were 2 bases for V and 6 bases for J; bases not matched to a gene: 4. The DNA of the CDR3 is TGTGCCAGCAGCTTAAAGACAGGGGGCCTCGAGCAGTACTTC. The encoded protein is CASSLKTGGLEQYF.

This chain links TRBV5-1 with TRBJ1-4; 9 nucleotides match TRBD1. Germline CDR1 reads SGHRS; CDR2 reads YFSETQ. This CDR3 has 16 residues. The trim removed 3 bases at V and 7 bases at J, leaving 10 bases unmatched. The CDR3 nucleotides are TGCGCCAGCAGCTGGGACAGGGACACGAAGGGTGAAAAACTGTTTTTT. Translated: CASSWDRDTKGEKLFF.

The chain joins TRBV5-4 to TRBJ1-1, with 7 bases identical to TRBD1. The junction had 8 bases not matched to a gene; V was cut back by 5 bases and J by 4 bases. The CDR3 is 14 amino acids. The germline gives CDR1 SGHNT, CDR2 YYREEE (reference sequence). The CDR3 DNA reads as TGTGCCAGCAGAAAACAGGGGTCAACCACTGAAGCTTTCTTT. Protein product: CASRKQGSTTEAFF.

As for this clone: Other nucleotide sequences from this sample produce the same CDR3. The chain has TRBV7-3 and TRBJ2-1; D may match TRBD1 or TRBD2 (6 bases each). This CDR3 spans 13 amino acids. Germline CDR1 is SGHTA and CDR2 is FQGTGA. Trimming removed 1 base at V and 6 bases at J, with 7 bases between. The CDR3: CASSLKGGNEQFF. The DNA of the CDR3 is TGTGCCAGCAGCTTAAAGGGGGGCAATGAGCAGTTCTTC.

This sequence joins TRBV29-1 and TRBJ2-3, with TRBD1 matching 10 bases. J gave up 1 base and V 6 bases, and 7 bases lay outside the gene matches. This CDR3 contains 15 residues. Germline V gene sequence: CDR1 SQVTM, CDR2 ANQGSEA. The CDR3 bases are TGCAGCGTCGCCGGTGGGACAGGGGGCACAGATACGCAGTATTTT. This translates into CSVAGGTGGTDTQYF.

V and J are TRBV6-5 and TRBJ2-3, with D hard to call. Germline lookup yields CDR1 MNHEY and CDR2 SVGAGI. The V and J ends lost 0 bases and 2 bases respectively, with 9 bases between them. The CDR3 contains 15 residues. The CDR3 region has the DNA TGTGCCAGCAGTTACTCCGCCCCCATCACAGATACGCAGTATTTT. It codes for CASSYSAPITDTQYF.

V is TRBV15 and J is TRBJ1-1, with D perhaps TRBD1 (5 bases). Trimming took 5 bases from V and 11 from J, leaving 18 bases between them. There are 13 residues in the CDR3. Germline assignment: CDR1 LNHNV and CDR2 YYDKDF (reference sequence). The CDR3, as DNA: TGTGCCACCAGCCCTACTACAGGTTTTGCGGCTTTCTTT. Residues: CATSPTTGFAAFF.

The V and J genes are TRBV29-1 and TRBJ2-7; no clear D gene. Germline V gives CDR1 SQVTM, CDR2 ANQGSEA. V was shortened by 0 bases and J by 3 bases, with 9 bases between the two germline ends. This CDR3 has 13 amino acids. The DNA of the CDR3 is TGCAGCGTTGAAGACCAAACAGACTACGAGCAGTACTTC. Translated: CSVEDQTDYEQYF.